This T cell receptor (beta chain) was sequenced for a study of tissue T cells after allogeneic stem cell transplantation. Repertoires were generated with immunoSEQ multiplex PCR, while TCRdb's copy carries only in-frame clones and drops some. The table lists approximately 3,000 clones, 40% to 60% of them singletons. Comments on this clone: Genes and germline are mouse.

Time point given: mouse harvest day 14 after allogeneic transplant. The graft held 10^6 splenic CD5+ T cells and 10^7 T-cell-depleted bone marrow cells. This sequence was found in a female BALB/c mouse given C57BL/6 T cells with graft-versus-host disease after an allogeneic hematopoietic cell transplant. Sequenced input: gut tissue.

The sequenced CDR3 bases are TGTGCCAGCAGCCCCAGCTCCTATGAACAGTAC. It encodes CASSPSSYEQY. The entire CDR3 sequence reads CASSPSSYEQYF. The chain combines TRBV3 with TRBJ2-7; D uncertain. The read stops 1 residue short of the end of the CDR3; the missing end is completed from the germline J gene. Germline values: CDR1 SNHLY, CDR2 FYNGKV (reference sequence). The V and J ends lost 5 bases and 0 bases respectively, with 5 bases between them. The CDR3 runs 12 residues. The complete variable domain, with remaining parts taken from reference TRBV3 and TRBJ2-7, reads GPKVLQIPSHQIIDMGQMVTLNCDPVSNHLYFYWYKQILGQQMEFLVNFYNGKVMEKSKLFKDQFSVERPDGSYFTLKIQPTALEDSAVYFCASSPSSYEQYFGPGTRLTVL.